One T cell receptor (beta chain) is described in this entry. The data are from a study of blood T cell repertoires in COVID-19. The germline V gene encodes CDR1 SGHRS and CDR2 YFSETQ. Losses at the gene ends were 4 bases for V and 2 bases for J; bases not matched to a gene: 4. The CDR3 has 14 residues. The repertoire was sequenced with immunoSEQ multiplex PCR; TCRdb's copy has only in-frame clones and lacks some. Here the sample spans 220,000 or so clones, around 84% being singletons. Sequencing was performed on PBMCs or T cells enriched from blood (not recorded which). This TCR was recovered from a woman in her thirties or forties who had recovered from COVID-19. The J gene is TRBJ1-2, the V gene TRBV5-1; 8 nucleotides agree with TRBD1. CDR3 coding DNA: TGCGCCAGCAGCCCGACAGGGGAAAACTATGGCTACACCTTC. Translation: CASSPTGENYGYTF.